This T cell receptor (beta chain) was captured by sequencing in a study of blood T cell repertoires in COVID-19. The overall study: The study drew acute and convalescent COVID-19 samples from the United States, Italy and Spain.

The CDR3 spans 16 residues. Germline V CDR1 and CDR2: ENHRY, SYGVKD. Germline trimming cut 2 bases from V and 1 base from J; bases unmatched to any gene: 5. TCRdb's table, derived via immunoSEQ multiplex PCR, lists solely in-frame clones and lacks some. The sample has 200,000 to 300,000 clones, 92% seen once. The chain uses TRBV10-3 and TRBJ2-5; TRBD2 aligns across 9 bases. The clonotype comes from a man aged 25-45 years with COVID-19, enrolled during active disease. Source material: peripheral blood. This CDR3 is CAISEVGGGAQETQYF. CDR3 coding DNA: TGTGCCATCAGTGAGGTGGGCGGGGGGGCCCAAGAGACCCAGTACTTC.